The T cell receptor beta chain described here comes from a study of regulatory T cells in long-lasting Graves disease. Specified time point: newly diagnosed GD, antithyroid drugs for less than 3 months. TCR sequences were obtained from RNA taken from PBMCs. In this sample, this clonotype turned up a few times. In building TCR beta libraries, iRepertoire HTBI primers were used together with Arm-PCR of CDR3 regions. Original data processing: Across samples, 50 to 75 TRBV and roughly 13 TRBJ segments were found. TCRdb used MiXCR to reprocess the multiplex PCR reads, holding one entry per CDR3 protein. The V and J calls and clone size come from TCRdb's table, not from the authors' own analysis. In the table there are more than 450,000 distinct CDR3 sequences, 12% of which are singletons. Trimming cost V 4 bases and J 1 base; bases outside gene matches: 3. CDR3 size: 14 residues. The germline V gene has CDR1 LGHDT and CDR2 YNNKEL (reference sequence).

The same sample was also used in a study of T cells in Graves' hyperthyroidism and ophthalmopathy. That source adds: Diagnosis relied on clinical symptoms, serum thyroxine and TRAb, thyroid ultrasound and orbital computed tomography. A model of 13 V-J features distinguished ophthalmopathy from stable hyperthyroidism.

The sample here was peripheral blood mononuclear cells (PBMCs), taken at new diagnosis, from a patient treated with antithyroid drugs. The chain links TRBV3-1 to TRBJ1-2; the match to TRBD1 covers 7 bases. This receptor was taken from a woman aged 25 to 39 with Graves disease. This CDR3 reads CASSRDSHNYGYTF. The CDR3 DNA follows: TGTGCCAGCAGCCGGGACAGCCATAACTATGGCTACACCTTC.